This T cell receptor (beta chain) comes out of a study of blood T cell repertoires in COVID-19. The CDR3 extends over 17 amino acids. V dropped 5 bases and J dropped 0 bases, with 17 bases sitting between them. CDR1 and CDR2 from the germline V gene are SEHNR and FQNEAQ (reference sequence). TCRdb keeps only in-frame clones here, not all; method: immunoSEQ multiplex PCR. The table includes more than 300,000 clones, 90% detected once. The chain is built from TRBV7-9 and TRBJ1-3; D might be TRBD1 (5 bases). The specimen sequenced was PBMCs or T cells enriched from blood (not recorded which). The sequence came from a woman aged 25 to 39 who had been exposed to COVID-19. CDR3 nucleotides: TGTGCCAGCAGCCTCTTCAACCCCGGGGGCTCTGGAAACACCATATATTTT. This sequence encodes CASSLFNPGGSGNTIYF.